Below, one T cell receptor (beta chain) is given with its context. Its antigen is unidentified. One end of the junction does not line up with germline, which may come from a read error. The CDR3 extends over 16 amino acids. The V gene's germline CDR1 is SGHRS and CDR2 YFSETQ. Primers: 60 Vbeta forward and 13 Jbeta reverse. Clones were read by immunoSEQ multiplex PCR, and TCRdb kept only the in-frame ones, dropping some. The sample has approximately 91,000 clones, 60% to 80% seen once. These data are taken from a study of cytomegalovirus exposure and HLA in healthy donors. Points from the study as a whole: With later analysis, a missense DCLRE1C variant became linked to TCR beta V- and J-gene trimming. The later analysis indicated that the majority of CMV-associated TCR beta chains appeared HLA-restricted. What was likely a sequencing artifact was a cluster of highly shared sequence variants.

Donors counted as nominally healthy when sampled, yet unrecorded immune exposures were likely. The V gene is TRBV5-1, the J gene TRBJ2-7, with 8 bases lining up with TRBD2. Sample: PBMCs. The TCR originated in a female donor in good health and CMV-seronegative. For the CDR3, the DNA is TGCGCCAACAGCTTGGCCGGGGGGGGCGAGCTTTACGAGCAGTACTTC. Its translation: CANSLAGGGELYEQYF. The full variable domain, in which reference TRBV5-1 and TRBJ2-7 provide the parts outside the CDR3, is KAGVTQTPRYLIKTRGQQVTLSCSPISGHRSVSWYQQTPGQGLQFLFEYFSETQRNKGNFPGRFSGRQFSNSRSEMNVSTLELGDSALYLCANSLAGGGELYEQYFGPGTRLTVT.